These 31 T cell receptor beta chains were sequenced from one sample in a study of early T cells in non-severe SARS-CoV-2 infection (dated by TCRdb to 2020 to 2023). The library relied on 5' RACE. These reads were obtained on a NextSeq 500. In-frame beta chains were kept once TCRdb had trimmed the public reads at Q25 with fastp and called clones with MiXCR. CDR3 protein duplicates are merged, each entry listing the most common genes and DNA. This sample is represented by 75,000 to 100,000 distinct CDR3 sequences; about 14% of them were singletons. The ten largest clones add up to over 9.5% of the sample. Sequenced: whole blood. These receptors came from an adult who was a healthcare worker with PCR-confirmed SARS-CoV-2 infection or an uninfected control (not recorded which).

This chain joins TRBV29-1 and TRBJ2-3, with D unclear. Per the germline V gene, CDR1 is SQVTM and CDR2 is ANQGSEA. The V and J ends lost 4 bases and 3 bases respectively, with 8 bases between them. This CDR3 has 12 amino acids. CDR3: CSVVPVTDTQYF. CDR3 coding DNA: TGCAGCGTTGTCCCGGTTACAGATACGCAGTATTTT.

The CDR3 sequence: CASKTTANNEKLFF. The CDR3 DNA is TGTGCCAGCAAGACGACAGCGAATAATGAAAAACTGTTTTTT. V and J are TRBV2 and TRBJ1-4, with a possible D match to TRBD1 (5 bases). This CDR3 spans 14 amino acids. The germline gives CDR1 SNHLY, CDR2 FYNNEI. V lost 7 bases to trimming and J lost 4 bases, with 13 bases between them.

This clonotype was observed many times. The junction departs from the called germline gene at one end, perhaps through a read error. V is TRBV6-5 and J is TRBJ1-1; weak D call: TRBD1 (5 bases). CDR3 length: 12 residues. Germline V gene sequence: CDR1 MNHEY, CDR2 SVGAGI. The CDR3 region has the DNA TGTGCCAGCAGTTACGGGGGGACTGAAGTTTTCTTT. It yields the protein CASSYGGTEVFF.

The rearrangement joins TRBV12-3 or TRBV12-4 to TRBJ1-4; D gene ambiguous. This CDR3 region has 13 residues. Trimming took 1 base from V and 7 from J, leaving 7 bases between them. CDR3 region: CASSLDPFEKLFF. CDR3 coding DNA: TGTGCCAGCAGTTTAGACCCTTTTGAAAAACTGTTTTTT.

This clonotype was recorded many times. V gene TRBV6-5 combines with J gene TRBJ1-3; maybe TRBD1 (6 bases). The V and J ends lost 0 bases and 3 bases respectively, with 15 bases between them. The germline V gene has CDR1 MNHEY and CDR2 SVGAGI. This CDR3 is 17 amino acids long. The CDR3 sequence is CASSYSSGGSFGNTIYF. The CDR3 DNA reads as TGTGCCAGCAGTTACTCGAGCGGGGGCAGTTTTGGAAACACCATATATTTT.

J is TRBJ1-5 and V is TRBV29-1; D not certain. Trimming took 6 bases from V and 2 from J, leaving 14 bases between them. CDR1 SQVTM and CDR2 ANQGSEA come from the germline V gene. This CDR3 is built from 14 residues. In nucleotides, the CDR3 is TGCAGCGTCTCCCCGGGCGGAGGCAATCAGCCCCAGCATTTT. It codes for CSVSPGGGNQPQHF. Filled out from reference TRBV29-1 and TRBJ1-5, the complete variable domain reads SAVISQKPSRDICQRGTSLTIQCQVDSQVTMMFWYRQQPGQSLTLIATANQGSEATYESGFVIDKFPISRPNLTFSTLTVSNMSPEDSSIYLCSVSPGGGNQPQHFGDGTRLSIL.

This clonotype was seen a handful of times. The chain combines TRBV29-1 with TRBJ1-1; D not resolved. Germline V gene lookup returns CDR1 SQVTM and CDR2 ANQGSEA. The CDR3 is 13 amino acids. Trimming left V 4 bases short and J 1 base short, with 10 bases between. CDR3 in DNA: TGCAGCGTTGTCCGACGGGGGAACACTGAAGCTTTCTTT. Protein sequence: CSVVRRGNTEAFF.

CDR3: CASSHDRENYEQYF. Here the CDR3 DNA reads TGTGCCAGCAGCCATGACCGGGAGAACTACGAGCAGTACTTC. The chain has TRBV5-6 and TRBJ2-7, with D possibly being TRBD2 (6 bases). The ends were cut back, 4 bases at V and 3 bases at J, with 14 bases in the middle. The CDR3 loop spans 14 amino acids. The germline V gene has CDR1 SGHDT and CDR2 YYEEEE.

The chain combines TRBV4-2 with TRBJ2-5; D is undetermined. Trimming cost V 0 bases and J 5 bases, with 10 bases left between them. The CDR3 is 14 amino acids. Germline V gene lookup returns CDR1 LGHNA and CDR2 YNFKEQ. The CDR3, as DNA: TGTGCCAGCAGCCAAGAGGCTAGACGGGAGACCCAGTACTTC. As protein: CASSQEARRETQYF.

In regard to this clonotype: The germline gene is not matched at one end of the junction; a read error may be the cause. The rearrangement uses TRBV28 and TRBJ1-4; D call uncertain. This CDR3 has 11 residues. Germline CDR1 and CDR2: MDHEN and SYDVKM. The CDR3 reads CASSSNERLFF. The CDR3 bases are TGTGCCAGCAGTTCTAATGAAAGACTGTTTTTT.

The V gene is TRBV7-3, the J gene TRBJ1-1, with TRBD1 as a possible D gene (5 bases). The V end was cut by 5 bases, the J end by 5 bases, with 18 bases between. CDR1 SGHTA and CDR2 FQGTGA come from the germline V gene. The CDR3 is made up of 15 amino acids. DNA of the CDR3: TGTGCCAGCAGCCCATCAGGGTCAGTGGGGACTGAAGCTTTCTTT. Translated, it gives CASSPSGSVGTEAFF.

This clonotype appeared a few times. The rearrangement joins TRBV3-1 to TRBJ2-3, with D maybe TRBD1 (6 bases). There are 15 residues in the CDR3. Germline V gene lookup returns CDR1 LGHDT and CDR2 YNNKEL (reference sequence). V was trimmed by 5 bases and J by 3 bases, leaving 15 bases between them. CDR3 residues: CASSEGGERTDTQYF. The CDR3 DNA reads as TGTGCCAGCAGCGAAGGGGGAGAGCGGACAGATACGCAGTATTTT.

V gene TRBV7-2 combines with J gene TRBJ2-7; 7 bases line up with TRBD1. V lost 4 bases, J lost 3 bases, and 9 bases stayed unmatched. Germline V CDR1 and CDR2: SGHTA, FQGNSA. CDR3 size: 15 residues. As DNA, the CDR3 is TGTGCCAGCAGCTATGCGACGGGACAGTACTACGAGCAGTACTTC. Encoded protein: CASSYATGQYYEQYF. Based on the CDR3 plus reference TRBV7-2 and TRBJ2-7, the full variable domain is GAGVSQSPSNKVTEKGKDVELRCDPISGHTALYWYRQSLGQGLEFLIYFQGNSAPDKSGLPSDRFSAERTGGSVSTLTIQRTQQEDSAVYLCASSYATGQYYEQYFGPGTRLTVT.

This clonotype was observed at least ten times. V and J are TRBV12-5 and TRBJ2-2; no firm D call. This CDR3 spans 17 amino acids. Per germline, CDR1 LGHNT and CDR2 FRNRAP. V was trimmed by 0 bases and J by 2 bases, leaving 13 bases between them. The CDR3 sequence is CASGLVRGWGNTGELFF. The CDR3 DNA sequence: TGTGCTAGTGGTTTGGTCCGCGGATGGGGTAACACCGGGGAGCTGTTTTTT. Based on the CDR3 plus reference TRBV12-5 and TRBJ2-2, the full variable domain is DARVTQTPRHKVTEMGQEVTMRCQPILGHNTVFWYRQTMMQGLELLAYFRNRAPLDDSGMPKDRFSAEMPDATLATLKIQPSEPRDSAVYFCASGLVRGWGNTGELFFGEGSRLTVL.

This clonotype has more than one count but fewer than ten. This sequence joins TRBV7-9 and TRBJ2-5, with D perhaps matching TRBD1 (7 bases). V lost 5 bases to trimming and J lost 4 bases, with 17 bases between them. The CDR3 length is 15 residues. Germline lookup yields CDR1 SEHNR and CDR2 FQNEAQ (reference sequence). The CDR3 DNA reads as TGTGCCAGCAGCCGACAGGGTCACGGGGGAGAGACCCAGTACTTC. It yields the protein CASSRQGHGGETQYF.

This sequence joins TRBV6-6 and TRBJ1-1; D gene unclear. V lost 5 bases to trimming and J lost 6 bases, with 19 bases between them. The length of the CDR3 is 15 residues. CDR1 is MNHNY, CDR2 SVGAGI, per germline (reference sequence). CDR3 in amino acids: CASSLLQTSEAEAFF. DNA for the CDR3: TGTGCCAGCAGTCTACTCCAGACTTCTGAGGCTGAAGCTTTCTTT.

This clonotype was counted a few times. The chain links TRBV7-9 to TRBJ2-3; D might be TRBD1 or TRBD2, each matching 6 bases. The V and J ends lost 5 bases and 0 bases respectively, with 12 bases between them. From germline, CDR1 is SEHNR and CDR2 FQNEAQ (reference sequence). This CDR3 contains 15 residues. The CDR3 region is CASSARGLSTDTQYF. CDR3 coding DNA: TGTGCCAGCAGCGCACGGGGGCTAAGCACAGATACGCAGTATTTT.

This clonotype showed up just a few times. J is TRBJ2-5 and V is TRBV3-1, with 10 bases fitting TRBD2. Germline V gene lookup returns CDR1 LGHDT and CDR2 YNNKEL (reference sequence). The CDR3 consists of 18 residues. The junction had 16 bases not matched to a gene; V was cut back by 4 bases and J by 5 bases. This CDR3 is CASSPPWGLAGAGETQYF. The CDR3 DNA sequence: TGTGCCAGCAGCCCTCCCTGGGGCCTAGCGGGGGCGGGGGAGACCCAGTACTTC.

The chain recombines TRBV19 with TRBJ2-5; TRBD2 matches at 10 bases. After removal of 11 bases from V and 5 bases from J, the junction contained 8 bases not matched to a gene. This CDR3 spans 13 amino acids. Germline V gene data show CDR1 as LNHDA and CDR2 as SQIVND (reference sequence). The CDR3 reads CASKLAGRETQYF. The CDR3 DNA follows: TGTGCCTCCAAACTAGCGGGGAGGGAGACCCAGTACTTC.

This clonotype was counted only a few times. The chain couples TRBV4-1 to TRBJ2-7; 7 positions agree with TRBD2. CDR1 MGHRA and CDR2 YSYEKL come from the germline V gene. V was clipped by 0 bases and J by 2 bases; unmatched bases: 7. The CDR3 totals 16 residues. The CDR3 DNA reads as TGCGCCAGCAGCCAAGAACTCCGGACTAGTACCTACGAGCAGTACTTC. It yields the protein CASSQELRTSTYEQYF.

V gene TRBV20-1 combines with J gene TRBJ1-3; D uncertain. This CDR3 is 13 amino acids long. V was pared by 3 bases and J by 8 bases, with 14 bases between. Germline V lookup: CDR1 DFQATT, CDR2 SNEGSKA (reference sequence). The CDR3 DNA sequence: TGCAGTGCTAGTCTCGTGGTACGGGACACCATATATTTT. Its translation is CSASLVVRDTIYF.

This chain connects TRBV11-2 to TRBJ1-2; D might be TRBD1 (6 bases). In germline, CDR1 is SGHAT, CDR2 FQNNGV. CDR3 length: 15 amino acids. Trimming cost V 0 bases and J 4 bases, with 12 bases left between them. In nucleotides, the CDR3 is TGTGCCAGCAGCTTAGATCCAGGACAGACCTATGGCTACACCTTC. Translating it yields CASSLDPGQTYGYTF. Complete variable domain (other parts from reference TRBV11-2 and TRBJ1-2): EAGVAQSPRYKIIEKRQSVAFWCNPISGHATLYWYQQILGQGPKLLIQFQNNGVVDDSQLPKDRFSAERLKGVDSTLKIQPAKLEDSAVYLCASSLDPGQTYGYTFGSGTRLTVV.

This clonotype occurred a few times. V usage is TRBV3-1 and J usage is TRBJ1-1; D remains unclear. Per the germline V gene, CDR1 is LGHDT and CDR2 is YNNKEL (reference sequence). Deletions cut 5 bases from V and 3 bases from J, with 10 bases between. This CDR3 region has 13 residues. The CDR3 coding sequence is TGTGCCAGCAGCTCCGTTCTGGACACTGAAGCTTTCTTT. This gives the protein CASSSVLDTEAFF. The complete variable domain, with remaining parts taken from reference TRBV3-1 and TRBJ1-1, reads DTAVSQTPKYLVTQMGNDKSIKCEQNLGHDTMYWYKQDSKKFLKIMFSYNNKELIINETVPNRFSPKSPDKAHLNLHINSLELGDSAVYFCASSSVLDTEAFFGQGTRLTVV.

V gene TRBV12-3 or TRBV12-4 combines with J gene TRBJ2-3, with a possible D match to TRBD2 (5 bases). CDR3 length: 13 amino acids. V gave up 2 bases and J gave up 5 bases, with 8 bases separating them. In nucleotides, the CDR3 is TGTGCCAGCAGTTTATCAGGAGGAGATACGCAGTATTTT. Protein sequence: CASSLSGGDTQYF.

The table lists this clonotype with a few counts. CDR3 loop: CASSSGAGSSYNEQFF. In DNA form, the CDR3 reads TGTGCCAGCAGCTCCGGGGCGGGGAGCTCCTACAATGAGCAGTTCTTC. The chain links TRBV7-6 to TRBJ2-1; possibly TRBD2 for D (6 bases). V was shortened by 4 bases and J by 0 bases, with 13 bases between the two germline ends. The CDR3 is 16 amino acids. Germline V gene lookup returns CDR1 SGHVS and CDR2 FNYEAQ.

This clonotype has just a few counts. The V call is TRBV19, the J call TRBJ2-7; a possible D gene is TRBD2 (5 bases). The CDR3 covers 15 residues. Trimming stripped 3 bases from V and 3 bases from J, with 15 bases between. In germline, CDR1 is LNHDA, CDR2 SQIVND (reference sequence). The CDR3 loop is CASSMLPDGGYEQYF. In DNA form, the CDR3 reads TGTGCCAGTAGTATGTTACCGGACGGAGGCTACGAGCAGTACTTC.

This chain links TRBV4-2 with TRBJ2-3; D is unresolved. V lost 0 bases and J 3 bases, leaving 10 bases between the germline ends. The CDR3 has 15 residues. Germline CDR1 is LGHNA and CDR2 is YNFKEQ. This chain's CDR3 is CASSQEEAETDTQYF. CDR3 DNA sequence: TGTGCCAGCAGCCAAGAAGAGGCTGAAACAGATACGCAGTATTTT.

This clonotype was seen a handful of times. The J gene is TRBJ2-5, the V gene TRBV5-4, with D perhaps matching TRBD1 (5 bases). The length of the CDR3 is 15 residues. The V gene's germline CDR1 is SGHNT and CDR2 YYREEE (reference sequence). The germline V and J ends were trimmed by 0 bases and 2 bases, with 11 bases remaining between them. CDR3 nucleotides: TGTGCCAGCAGCTTGGCCCGTAGGGGACAAGAGACCCAGTACTTC. Translation: CASSLARRGQETQYF.

This clonotype was counted only a few times. The rearrangement joins TRBV7-8 to TRBJ2-7; D uncertain. CDR3 length equals 12 residues. Trimming pared 3 bases from V and 5 bases from J, leaving 8 bases between. Germline V CDR1 and CDR2: SGHVS, FQNEAQ. For the CDR3, the DNA is TGTGCCAGCAGCTTCGCACCCGACGAGCAGTACTTC. It encodes CASSFAPDEQYF.

The V and J genes are TRBV29-1 and TRBJ2-5; 10 bases line up with TRBD1. This CDR3 comprises 16 residues. V lost 6 bases, J lost 4 bases, and 14 bases stayed unmatched. Looked up from germline, CDR1 is SQVTM and CDR2 is ANQGSEA. CDR3 DNA: TGCAGCGTAGACTCATTTGCGACAGGGGGCCGAGAGACCCAGTACTTC. It yields the protein CSVDSFATGGRETQYF.

As DNA, the CDR3 is TGTGCCAGCAGCTCAGGTCTTCCGGGACCCCAGCCCCAGCATTTT. It is translated as CASSSGLPGPQPQHF. V is TRBV6-1 and J is TRBJ1-5; tentative D call: TRBD1 (5 bases). This CDR3 is built from 15 residues. Trimming removed 6 bases at V and 7 bases at J, with 19 bases between. Germline loops: CDR1 MNHNS, CDR2 SASEGT.